This record covers a single T cell receptor beta chain. Its target is not known. This entry comes from a study of T-cell memory formation after mild COVID-19. Study overall: TCR clusters were largely donor specific. Whole-study findings and limits: Mainly CM and EM harbored the contracting CD4+ clones; mainly EMRA harbored the CD8+ ones.

Germline-derived CDR1 and CDR2 are LNHDA and SQIVND (reference sequence). Trimming took off 3 bases at V and 0 bases at J, with 6 bases between the two ends. The CDR3 has 14 residues. TCRdb reanalysed the 5' RACE reads using MiXCR and keeps one entry per CDR3 protein. Of roughly 300,000 distinct CDR3 sequences in the sample, around 15% were seen once. The sequence was collected from a man aged 18 to 30 who had mild COVID-19 (a few samples of this study predate the infection). Cell type and time point are not known. The V and J genes are TRBV19 and TRBJ2-1; unclear D gene. Sequencing was carried out using PBMCs or a T cell subset sorted from them (not recorded which). CDR3 residues: CASSIAFSYNEQFF. The CDR3 DNA is TGTGCCAGTAGTATTGCGTTCTCCTACAATGAGCAGTTCTTC.